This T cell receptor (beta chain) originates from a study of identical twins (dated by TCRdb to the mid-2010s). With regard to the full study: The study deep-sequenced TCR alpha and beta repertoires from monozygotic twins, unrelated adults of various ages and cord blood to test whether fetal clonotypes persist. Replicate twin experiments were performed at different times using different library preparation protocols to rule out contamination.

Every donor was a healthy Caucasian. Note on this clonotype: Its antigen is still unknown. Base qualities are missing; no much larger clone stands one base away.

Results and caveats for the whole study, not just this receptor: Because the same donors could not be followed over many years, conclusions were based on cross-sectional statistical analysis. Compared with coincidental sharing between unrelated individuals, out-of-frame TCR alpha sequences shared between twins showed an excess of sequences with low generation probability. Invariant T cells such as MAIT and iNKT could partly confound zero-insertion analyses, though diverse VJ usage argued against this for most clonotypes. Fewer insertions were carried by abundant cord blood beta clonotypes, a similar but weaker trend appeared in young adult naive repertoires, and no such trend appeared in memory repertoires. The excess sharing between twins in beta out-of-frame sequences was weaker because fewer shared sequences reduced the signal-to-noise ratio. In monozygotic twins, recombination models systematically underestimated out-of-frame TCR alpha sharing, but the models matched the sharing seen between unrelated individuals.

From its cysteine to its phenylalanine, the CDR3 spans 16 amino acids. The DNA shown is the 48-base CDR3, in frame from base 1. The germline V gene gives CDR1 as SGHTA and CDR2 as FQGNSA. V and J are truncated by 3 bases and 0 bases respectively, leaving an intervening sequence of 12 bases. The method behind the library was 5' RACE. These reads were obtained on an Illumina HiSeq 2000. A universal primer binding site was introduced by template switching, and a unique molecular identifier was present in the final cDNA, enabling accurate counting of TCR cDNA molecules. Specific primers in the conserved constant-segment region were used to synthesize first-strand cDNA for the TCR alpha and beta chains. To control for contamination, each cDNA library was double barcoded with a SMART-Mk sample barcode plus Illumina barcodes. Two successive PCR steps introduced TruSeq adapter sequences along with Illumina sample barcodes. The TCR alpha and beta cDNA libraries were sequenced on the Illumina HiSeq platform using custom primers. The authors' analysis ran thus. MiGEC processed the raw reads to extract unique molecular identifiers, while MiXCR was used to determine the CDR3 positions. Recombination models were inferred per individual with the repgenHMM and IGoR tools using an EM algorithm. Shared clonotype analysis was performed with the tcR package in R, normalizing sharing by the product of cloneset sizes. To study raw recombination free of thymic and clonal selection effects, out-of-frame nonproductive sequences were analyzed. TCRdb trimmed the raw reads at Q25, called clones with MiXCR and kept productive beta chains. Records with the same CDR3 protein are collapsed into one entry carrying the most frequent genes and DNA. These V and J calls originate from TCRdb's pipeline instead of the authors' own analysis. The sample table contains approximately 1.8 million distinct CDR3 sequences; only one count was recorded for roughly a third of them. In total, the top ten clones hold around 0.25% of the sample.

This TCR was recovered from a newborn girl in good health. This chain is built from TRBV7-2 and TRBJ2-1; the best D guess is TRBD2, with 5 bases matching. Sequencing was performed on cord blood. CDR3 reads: CASSFLRGGSYNEQFF. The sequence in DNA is TGTGCCAGCAGCTTTTTGAGAGGAGGCTCCTACAATGAGCAGTTCTTC.